This T cell receptor beta chain emerged from a study of a mutant IDH1 vaccine in newly diagnosed glioma. Study-level background: Treated patients, averaging roughly 40 years, were about 60% male and roughly 38% female.

TCRdb's table, derived via immunoSEQ multiplex PCR, lists solely in-frame clones and lacks some. Of about 68,000 clones listed, 70% to 80% are singletons. The time point was: baseline, week 1 (first vaccination visit). As to treatment: pre-vaccination baseline after standard-of-care therapy. This clone was found once. The sequence came from a man aged 45-65 years with glioma. Here the sequenced sample was PBMCs, taken from a glioma patient treated with radiotherapy, temozolomide or both.

The CDR3 bases are TGTGCCAGCAGTTACTCGATTGACAGGGAAGCTTTCTTT. Translating gives CASSYSIDREAFF. The rearrangement uses TRBV6-5 and TRBJ1-1, with a tentative D call TRBD1 (6 bases). Trimming removed 0 bases at V and 8 bases at J, with 10 bases between. Germline loops: CDR1 MNHEY, CDR2 SVGAGI. The CDR3 runs 13 residues.